This T cell receptor beta chain comes out of a study of cytomegalovirus exposure and HLA in healthy donors. Study information: The Caucasian-associated ancestry cluster contained approximately 81% of the approximately 410 genotyped donors.

As to this clone: What it recognizes is unknown.

The PCR ran on 60 Vbeta and 13 Jbeta primers. Sequencing was performed with immunoSEQ multiplex PCR; in TCRdb, only in-frame clones are kept and a portion is missing. The sample yields fewer than 110,000 clones, 76% seen once. Study results and caveats: The later analysis indicated that the majority of CMV-associated TCR beta chains appeared HLA-restricted. Because they were indistinguishable, some V segments, including TRBV6-2 and TRBV6-3, were excluded.

Healthy individuals who donated bone marrow served as the donors. Germline V gene data show CDR1 as SGHRS and CDR2 as YFSETQ. This CDR3 spans 15 amino acids. Trimming cost V 4 bases and J 5 bases; bases outside gene matches: 10. Sequenced sample: PBMCs. This TCR derives from a man aged 35 to 55 in good health and CMV-seronegative. V is TRBV5-1 and J is TRBJ2-5, with 8 bases fitting TRBD2. The CDR3 DNA reads TGCGCCAGCAGCCAAAACCCGGGGGGGTACGAGACCCAGTACTTC. Translation gives CASSQNPGGYETQYF.